One and the same sample provided the 6 T cell receptor beta chains below, sequenced in a study of blood T cell repertoires in COVID-19. Sequencing used immunoSEQ multiplex PCR; TCRdb keeps in-frame clones, though not all of them. The table shows about 240,000 clones, with 86% occurring only once. The sequencing sample was made of peripheral blood. These receptors were taken from a man aged 55 to 70 with acute or convalescent COVID-19.

The chain carries TRBV3-1 (or the pseudogene TRBV3-2) and TRBJ2-3, with 7 nucleotides matching TRBD2. Germline V gene data show CDR1 as LGHDT and CDR2 as YNNKEL (reference sequence). V lost 1 base, J lost 5 bases, and 6 bases stayed unmatched. The CDR3 runs 15 residues. CDR3 coding DNA: TGTGCCAGCAGCCAAGTCGGGACTATCGAAGATACGCAGTATTTT. This codes for CASSQVGTIEDTQYF.

The CDR3 bases are TGTGCCAGCAGTTCGGGACAGGGAATGGTCTATGGCTACACCTTC. Translating gives CASSSGQGMVYGYTF. The chain uses TRBV28 and TRBJ1-2; 9 nucleotides align to TRBD1. Germline V gene sequence: CDR1 MDHEN, CDR2 SYDVKM. This CDR3 has 15 residues. V lost 4 bases and J lost 4; bases outside the gene matches: 7.

The J gene is TRBJ1-2, the V gene TRBV28; D is perhaps TRBD1 (5 bases). The CDR3 is 12 residues long. Trimming removed 3 bases from V and 7 bases from J, with 9 bases in between. Germline assignment: CDR1 MDHEN and CDR2 SYDVKM. The CDR3 sequence is CASSFPQGGYTF. Written as DNA, the CDR3 is TGTGCCAGCAGTTTTCCTCAGGGTGGCTACACCTTC.

The rearrangement links TRBV7-9 to TRBJ2-7; 7 bases agree with TRBD1. Germline V gene sequence: CDR1 SEHNR, CDR2 FQNEAQ (reference sequence). This CDR3 comprises 16 residues. V lost 2 bases, J lost 0 bases, and 7 bases stayed unmatched. Here the CDR3 reads CASSLRQGQSSYEQYF. The CDR3 nucleotides are TGTGCCAGCAGCTTAAGGCAGGGACAGTCCTCCTACGAGCAGTACTTC. The variable domain in full, with the rest retrieved from reference TRBV7-9 and TRBJ2-7, is DTGVSQNPRHKITKRGQNVTFRCDPISEHNRLYWYRQTLGQGPEFLTYFQNEAQLEKSRLLSDRFSAERPKGSFSTLEIQRTEQGDSAMYLCASSLRQGQSSYEQYFGPGTRLTVT.

The rearrangement joins TRBV15 to TRBJ1-4; tentative D call: TRBD1 (5 bases). With 6 bases removed from V and 5 bases from J, the gap between germline ends came to 13 bases. The germline V gene encodes CDR1 LNHNV and CDR2 YYDKDF (reference sequence). The CDR3 sequence is 14 residues long. The CDR3 reads CATSIVGVNEKLFF. The CDR3 bases are TGTGCCACCAGTATAGTAGGGGTAAATGAAAAACTGTTTTTT.

V is TRBV13 and J is TRBJ1-3, with 9 bases aligning to TRBD1. Germline V lookup: CDR1 PRHDT, CDR2 FYEKMQ (reference sequence). V dropped 3 bases and J dropped 3; count of bases not matched to a gene: 12. The CDR3 extends over 18 amino acids. CDR3 sequence: CASSLRGGRDRVGNTIYF. The CDR3 DNA is TGTGCCAGCAGCTTGAGGGGAGGGCGGGACAGGGTTGGAAACACCATATATTTT.